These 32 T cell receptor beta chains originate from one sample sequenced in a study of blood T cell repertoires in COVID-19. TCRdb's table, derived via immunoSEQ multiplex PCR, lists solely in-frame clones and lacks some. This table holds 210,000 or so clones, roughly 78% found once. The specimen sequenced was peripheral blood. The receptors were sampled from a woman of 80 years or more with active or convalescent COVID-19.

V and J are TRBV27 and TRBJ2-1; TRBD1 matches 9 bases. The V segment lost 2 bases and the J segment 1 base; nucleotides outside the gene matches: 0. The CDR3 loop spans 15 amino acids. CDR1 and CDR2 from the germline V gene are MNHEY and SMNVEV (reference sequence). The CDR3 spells CASSLGTGSYNEQFF. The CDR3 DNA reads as TGTGCCAGCAGTTTAGGGACAGGGTCCTACAATGAGCAGTTCTTC.

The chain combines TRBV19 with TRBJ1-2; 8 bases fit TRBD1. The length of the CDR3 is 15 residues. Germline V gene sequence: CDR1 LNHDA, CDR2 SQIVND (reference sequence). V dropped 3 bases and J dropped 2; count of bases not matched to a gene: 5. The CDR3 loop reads CASSIQTGVNYGYTF. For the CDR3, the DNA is TGTGCCAGTAGTATCCAGACAGGGGTCAACTATGGCTACACCTTC.

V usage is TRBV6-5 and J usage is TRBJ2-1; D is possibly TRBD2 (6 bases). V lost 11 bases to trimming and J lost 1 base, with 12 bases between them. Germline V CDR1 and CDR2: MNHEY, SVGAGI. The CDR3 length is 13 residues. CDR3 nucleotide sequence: TGTGCCGGAGGGGAAAGGTCCTACAATGAGCAGTTCTTC. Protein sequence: CAGGERSYNEQFF.

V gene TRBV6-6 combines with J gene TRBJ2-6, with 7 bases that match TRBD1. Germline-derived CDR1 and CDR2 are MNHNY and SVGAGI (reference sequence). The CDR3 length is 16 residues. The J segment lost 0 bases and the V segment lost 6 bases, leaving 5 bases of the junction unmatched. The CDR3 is CASSPTGYSGANVLTF. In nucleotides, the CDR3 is TGTGCCAGCAGCCCGACAGGGTACTCTGGGGCCAACGTCCTGACTTTC.

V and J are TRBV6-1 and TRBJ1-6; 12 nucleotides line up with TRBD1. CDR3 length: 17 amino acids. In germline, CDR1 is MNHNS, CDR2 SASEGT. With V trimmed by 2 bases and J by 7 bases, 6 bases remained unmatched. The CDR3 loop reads CASSERGTGGWNSPLHF. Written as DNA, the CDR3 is TGTGCCAGCAGTGAACGAGGGACAGGGGGCTGGAATTCACCCCTCCACTTT.

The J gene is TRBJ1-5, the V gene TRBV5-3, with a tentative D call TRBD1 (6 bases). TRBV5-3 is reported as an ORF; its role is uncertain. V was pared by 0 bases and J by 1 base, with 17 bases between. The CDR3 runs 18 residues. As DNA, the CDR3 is TGTGCCAGAAGCTTGGTTCATCGGGGGGCGCGAAGCAATCAGCCCCAGCATTTT. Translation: CARSLVHRGARSNQPQHF.

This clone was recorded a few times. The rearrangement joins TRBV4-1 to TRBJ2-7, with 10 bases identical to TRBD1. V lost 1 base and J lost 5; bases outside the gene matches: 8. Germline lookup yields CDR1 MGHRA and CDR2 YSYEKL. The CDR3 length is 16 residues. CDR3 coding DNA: TGCGCCAGCAGCCAAGTACGGGACAGGGGAAGAGACGAGCAGTACTTC. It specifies CASSQVRDRGRDEQYF.

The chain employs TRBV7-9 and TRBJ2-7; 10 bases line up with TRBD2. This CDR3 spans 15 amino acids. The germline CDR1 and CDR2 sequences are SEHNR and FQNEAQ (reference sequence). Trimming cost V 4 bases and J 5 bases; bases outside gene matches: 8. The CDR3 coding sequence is TGTGCCAGCAGCTCGAGCGGGGGGGCTAGAAACGAGCAGTACTTC. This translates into CASSSSGGARNEQYF.

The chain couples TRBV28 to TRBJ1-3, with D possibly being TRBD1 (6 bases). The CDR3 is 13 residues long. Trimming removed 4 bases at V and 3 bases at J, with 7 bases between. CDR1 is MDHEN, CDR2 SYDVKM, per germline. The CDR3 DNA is TGTGCCAGCAGTTCCAGGGGTGGAAACACCATATATTTT. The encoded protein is CASSSRGGNTIYF.

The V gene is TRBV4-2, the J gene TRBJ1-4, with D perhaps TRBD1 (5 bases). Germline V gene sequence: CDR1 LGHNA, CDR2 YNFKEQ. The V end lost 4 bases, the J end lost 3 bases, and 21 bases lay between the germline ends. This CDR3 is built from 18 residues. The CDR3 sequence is CASSRGTDGTTSNEKLFF. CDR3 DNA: TGTGCCAGCAGCCGCGGGACTGACGGGACCACGTCTAATGAAAAACTGTTTTTT.

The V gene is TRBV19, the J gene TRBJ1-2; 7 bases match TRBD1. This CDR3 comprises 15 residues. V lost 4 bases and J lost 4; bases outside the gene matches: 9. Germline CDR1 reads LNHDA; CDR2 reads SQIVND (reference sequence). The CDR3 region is CASSTNRGVFYGYTF. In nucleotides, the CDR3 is TGTGCCAGTAGTACCAACAGGGGTGTTTTCTATGGCTACACCTTC.

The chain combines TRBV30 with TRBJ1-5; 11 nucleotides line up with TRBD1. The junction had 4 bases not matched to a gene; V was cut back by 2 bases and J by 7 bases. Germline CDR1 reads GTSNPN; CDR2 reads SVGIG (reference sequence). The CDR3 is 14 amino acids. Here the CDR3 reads CAWSQGTGGQPQHF. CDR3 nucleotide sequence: TGTGCCTGGAGTCAAGGGACAGGGGGACAGCCCCAGCATTTT.

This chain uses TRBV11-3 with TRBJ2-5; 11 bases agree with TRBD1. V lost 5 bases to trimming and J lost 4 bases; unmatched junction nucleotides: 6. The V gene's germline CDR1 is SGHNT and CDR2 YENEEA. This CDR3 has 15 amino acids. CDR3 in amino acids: CASSPGTGGLETQYF. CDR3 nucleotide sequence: TGTGCCAGCAGCCCAGGGACAGGGGGTTTAGAGACCCAGTACTTC.

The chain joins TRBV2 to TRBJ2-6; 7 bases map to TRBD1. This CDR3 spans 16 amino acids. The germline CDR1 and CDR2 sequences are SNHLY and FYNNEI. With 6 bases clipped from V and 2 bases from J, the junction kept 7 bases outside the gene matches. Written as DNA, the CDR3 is TGTGCCAGCAGGGACCGGGACAGTACTGGGGCCAACGTCCTGACTTTC. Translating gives CASRDRDSTGANVLTF.

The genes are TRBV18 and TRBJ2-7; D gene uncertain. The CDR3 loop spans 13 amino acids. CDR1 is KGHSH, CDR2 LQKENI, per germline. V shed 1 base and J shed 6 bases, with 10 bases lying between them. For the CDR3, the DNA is TGTGCCAGCTCACCACAGTCAGGTGGCGAGCAGTACTTC. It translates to CASSPQSGGEQYF.

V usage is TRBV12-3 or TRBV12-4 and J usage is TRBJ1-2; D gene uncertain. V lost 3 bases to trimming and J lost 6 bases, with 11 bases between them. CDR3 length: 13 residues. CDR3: CASSFGPRDGYTF. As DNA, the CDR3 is TGTGCCAGCAGTTTTGGGCCGAGGGATGGCTACACCTTC.

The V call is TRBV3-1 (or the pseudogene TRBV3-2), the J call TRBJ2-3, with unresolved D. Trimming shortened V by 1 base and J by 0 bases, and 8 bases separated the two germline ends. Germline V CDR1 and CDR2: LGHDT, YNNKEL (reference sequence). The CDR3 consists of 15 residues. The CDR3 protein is CASSQVGRSTDTQYF. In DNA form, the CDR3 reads TGTGCCAGCAGCCAAGTCGGTAGAAGCACAGATACGCAGTATTTT.

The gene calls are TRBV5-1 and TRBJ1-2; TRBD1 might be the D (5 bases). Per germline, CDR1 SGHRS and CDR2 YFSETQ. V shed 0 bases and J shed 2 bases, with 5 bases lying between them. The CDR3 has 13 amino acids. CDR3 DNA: TGCGCCAGCAGCTTGGAGGGGAACTATGGCTACACCTTC. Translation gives CASSLEGNYGYTF. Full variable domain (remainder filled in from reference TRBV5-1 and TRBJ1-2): KAGVTQTPRYLIKTRGQQVTLSCSPISGHRSVSWYQQTPGQGLQFLFEYFSETQRNKGNFPGRFSGRQFSNSRSEMNVSTLELGDSALYLCASSLEGNYGYTFGSGTRLTVV.

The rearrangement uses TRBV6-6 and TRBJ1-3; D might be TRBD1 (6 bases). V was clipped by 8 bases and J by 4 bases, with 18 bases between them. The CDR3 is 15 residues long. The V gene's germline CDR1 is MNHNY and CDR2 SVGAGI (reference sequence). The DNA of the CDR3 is TGTGCCAGCCTCTCGAGGGGGAAATCAGGAAACACCATATATTTT. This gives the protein CASLSRGKSGNTIYF.

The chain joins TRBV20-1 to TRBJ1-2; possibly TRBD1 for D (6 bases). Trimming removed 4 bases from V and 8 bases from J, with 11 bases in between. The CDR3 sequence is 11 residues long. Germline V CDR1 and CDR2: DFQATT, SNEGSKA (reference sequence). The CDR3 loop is CSATGERGYTF. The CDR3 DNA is TGCAGTGCTACAGGGGAGCGGGGCTACACCTTC.

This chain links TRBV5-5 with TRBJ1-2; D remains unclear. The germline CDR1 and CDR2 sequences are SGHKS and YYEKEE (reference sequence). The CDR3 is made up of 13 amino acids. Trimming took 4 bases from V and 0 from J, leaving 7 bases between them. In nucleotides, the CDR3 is TGTGCCAGCAGCCAACAGCCTAACTATGGCTACACCTTC. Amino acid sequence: CASSQQPNYGYTF. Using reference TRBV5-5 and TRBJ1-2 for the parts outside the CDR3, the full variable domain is DAGVTQSPTHLIKTRGQQVTLRCSPISGHKSVSWYQQVLGQGPQFIFQYYEKEERGRGNFPDRFSARQFPNYSSELNVNALLLGDSALYLCASSQQPNYGYTFGSGTRLTVV.

Here the CDR3 reads CASSSKDSLIRNYGYTF. CDR3 sequence (DNA): TGTGCCAGCAGTTCAAAGGACAGCCTTATCCGAAACTATGGCTACACCTTC. V gene TRBV28 combines with J gene TRBJ1-2; perhaps TRBD1 as D (6 bases). V shed 4 bases and J shed 2 bases, with 20 bases lying between them. The CDR3 consists of 17 residues. CDR1 and CDR2 (germline): MDHEN, SYDVKM.

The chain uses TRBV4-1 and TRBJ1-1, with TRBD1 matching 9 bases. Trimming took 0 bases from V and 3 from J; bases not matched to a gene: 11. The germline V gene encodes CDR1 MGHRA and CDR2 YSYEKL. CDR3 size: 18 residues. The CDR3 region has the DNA TGCGCCAGCAGCCAAGATCAAGGGACAGGGAATAAGGACACTGAAGCTTTCTTT. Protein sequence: CASSQDQGTGNKDTEAFF.

The CDR3 reads CSVEGQGMVEAFF. The CDR3 bases are TGCAGCGTTGAGGGACAGGGAATGGTTGAAGCTTTCTTT. This rearrangement joins TRBV29-1 to TRBJ1-1; 9 positions match TRBD1. CDR3 length equals 13 residues. The germline gives CDR1 SQVTM, CDR2 ANQGSEA. Trimming removed 3 bases from V and 7 bases from J; junction bases left unmatched: 6.

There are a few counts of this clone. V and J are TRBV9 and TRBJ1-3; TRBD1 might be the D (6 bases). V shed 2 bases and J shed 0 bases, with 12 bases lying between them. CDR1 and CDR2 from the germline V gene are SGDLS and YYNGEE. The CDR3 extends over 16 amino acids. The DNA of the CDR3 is TGTGCCAGCAGCGTGGGGGCCCAGAGCTCTGGAAACACCATATATTTT. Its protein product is CASSVGAQSSGNTIYF.

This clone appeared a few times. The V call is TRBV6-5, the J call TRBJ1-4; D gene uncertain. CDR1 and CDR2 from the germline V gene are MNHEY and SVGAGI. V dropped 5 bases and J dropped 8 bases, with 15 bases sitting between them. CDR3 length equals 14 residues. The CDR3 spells CASSRDTRGEKLFF. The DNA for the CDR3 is TGTGCCAGCAGTAGAGACACCAGAGGGGAAAAACTGTTTTTT.

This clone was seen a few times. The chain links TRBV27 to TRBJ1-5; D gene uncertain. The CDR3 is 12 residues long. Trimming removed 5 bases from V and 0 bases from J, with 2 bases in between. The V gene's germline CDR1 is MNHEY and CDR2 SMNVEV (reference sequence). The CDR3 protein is CASSHSNQPQHF. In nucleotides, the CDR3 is TGTGCCAGCAGTCATAGCAATCAGCCCCAGCATTTT.

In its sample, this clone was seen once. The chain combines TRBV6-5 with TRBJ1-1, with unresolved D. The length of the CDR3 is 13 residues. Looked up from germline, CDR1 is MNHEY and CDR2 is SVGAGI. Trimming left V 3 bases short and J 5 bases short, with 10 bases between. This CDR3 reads CASSYNRQTEAFF. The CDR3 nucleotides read TGTGCCAGCAGTTATAATCGTCAGACTGAAGCTTTCTTT.

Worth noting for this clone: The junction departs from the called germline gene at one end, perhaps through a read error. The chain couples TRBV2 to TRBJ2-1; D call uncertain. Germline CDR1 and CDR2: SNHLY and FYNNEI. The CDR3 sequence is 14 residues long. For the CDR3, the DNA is TGTGCCAGCAGTGAACTTTCGGTATACAGTGAGCAGTTCTTC. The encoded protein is CASSELSVYSEQFF.

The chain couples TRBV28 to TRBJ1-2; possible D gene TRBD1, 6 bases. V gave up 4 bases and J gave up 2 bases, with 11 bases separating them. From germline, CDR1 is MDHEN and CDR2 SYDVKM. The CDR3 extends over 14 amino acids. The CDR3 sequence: CASSSLTGNYGYTF. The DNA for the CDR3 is TGTGCCAGCAGTTCCCTTACAGGGAACTATGGCTACACCTTC.

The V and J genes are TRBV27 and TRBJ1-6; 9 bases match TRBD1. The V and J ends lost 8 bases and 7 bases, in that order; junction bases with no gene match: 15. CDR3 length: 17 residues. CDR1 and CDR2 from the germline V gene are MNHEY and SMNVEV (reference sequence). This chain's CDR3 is CASAQGGSGTGNSPLHF. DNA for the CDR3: TGTGCCAGCGCACAAGGGGGCTCCGGGACAGGGAATTCACCCCTCCACTTT.

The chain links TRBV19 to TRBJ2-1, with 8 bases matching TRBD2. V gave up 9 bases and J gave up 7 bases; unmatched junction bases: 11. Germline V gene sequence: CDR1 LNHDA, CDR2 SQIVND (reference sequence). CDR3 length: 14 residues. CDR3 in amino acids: CASSLAGVGNEQFF. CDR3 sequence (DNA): TGTGCCAGCAGTCTAGCGGGTGTAGGAAATGAGCAGTTCTTC.